This record covers a single T cell receptor beta chain. Antigen unknown. This specimen comes from a study of tumor-infiltrating lymphocytes in primary liver carcinoma. Study overall: Patients included men and women of 30 to 69 years. Samples gave roughly 3.65 to 7.13 million productive TCRbeta reads, similar across tissue types. Study outcomes and limitations: Only around 7.5-25% of top clones occurred in all five tumor regions.

Co-extraction of both nucleic acids (RNA and DNA) used about 18-31 mg of unsorted bulk tissue. Five distinct regions per tumor were sampled. The template, around 540 ng total RNA, yielded TCR beta cDNA made with a constant-region primer. The TCR beta library was amplified through three nested multiplex PCR rounds in a modified ARM-PCR procedure. TCRdb ran MiXCR on the multiplex PCR reads and lists one entry per CDR3 protein. The sample comprises some 120,000 distinct CDR3 sequences, 60% to 80% of which are singletons, and approximately 8% rests with the top ten. Source material: liver tumor tissue from sampling region 3. The subset here: tumor region T3, left-lateral pole. This clonotype was sampled from a woman in her sixties or seventies with primary liver carcinoma and hepatitis B virus infection.

DNA of the CDR3: TGTGCCAGCAGCTTAAATAGAGAGACCTTGTACTTC. Its protein product is CASSLNRETLYF. The rearrangement links TRBV11-2 to TRBJ2-5, with no clear D. The CDR3 extends over 12 amino acids. V was pared by 2 bases and J by 13 bases, with 14 bases between. CDR1 SGHAT and CDR2 FQNNGV come from the germline V gene.